This passage covers 28 T cell receptor beta chains from one sample sequenced in a study of vaccination and CD4 T cells after COVID-19. The treatment here: roughly 10-day PBMC culture with coronavirus spike peptide pools or control peptides (ViraFEST assay). No antigen is known for these receptors. Sequencing of the DNA from cultured CD4+ T cells was carried out with the Oncomine TCR Beta short-read assay. TCRdb re-analysed the PCR reads in MiXCR, keeping a single row per CDR3 protein. The sample yields fewer than 15,000 distinct CDR3 sequences, approximately 58% seen once. Sequences were obtained from CD4+ T cells from blood, cultured in vitro. The receptor source for this set is a human donor who had recovered from COVID-19.

The table lists this clonotype with a few counts. The chain couples TRBV20-1 to TRBJ2-3; no reliable D call. Germline values: CDR1 DFQATT, CDR2 SNEGSKA (reference sequence). V was pared by 3 bases and J by 2 bases, with 9 bases between. CDR3 length: 13 amino acids. DNA of the CDR3: TGCAGTGCTAGTTTAGGATCCACAGATACGCAGTATTTT. Its protein is CSASLGSTDTQYF.

This chain uses TRBV20-1 with TRBJ2-3; 12 bases align to TRBD2. The CDR3 runs to 14 residues. The germline V gene encodes CDR1 DFQATT and CDR2 SNEGSKA (reference sequence). The V and J ends lost 7 bases and 0 bases, in that order; junction bases with no gene match: 2. The CDR3 spells CSGTSGVSTDTQYF. DNA of the CDR3: TGCAGTGGGACTAGCGGGGTTAGCACAGATACGCAGTATTTT.

This clonotype was seen only a few times. The chain combines TRBV6-1 with TRBJ2-7; 8 bases are a match to TRBD1. This CDR3 has 13 residues. With V trimmed by 5 bases and J by 4 bases, 4 bases remained unmatched. Per germline, CDR1 MNHNS and CDR2 SASEGT. The CDR3 region has the DNA TGTGCCAGCAGTACAGGGGGGATTTACGAGCAGTACTTC. It codes for CASSTGGIYEQYF.

This clonotype is labeled as large (0.1 to 1%). The chain couples TRBV27 to TRBJ1-5, with D perhaps TRBD1 (5 bases). Germline-derived CDR1 and CDR2 are MNHEY and SMNVEV (reference sequence). Between the trimmed V and J ends, which lost 4 bases and 4 bases, there was a span of 14 bases. This CDR3 has 15 amino acids. CDR3 coding DNA: TGTGCCAGCAGTTCCCTCGGTGGGGGTAATCAGCCCCAGCATTTT. Protein: CASSSLGGGNQPQHF.

This chain connects TRBV20-1 to TRBJ2-2; D may match TRBD1 or TRBD2 (5 bases each). The CDR3 length is 16 residues. V lost 0 bases, J lost 3 bases, and 14 bases lay in between. Germline V CDR1 and CDR2: DFQATT, SNEGSKA (reference sequence). DNA of the CDR3: TGCAGTGCTAGAGATATCGGGACCGAACACACCGGGGAGCTGTTTTTT. It specifies CSARDIGTEHTGELFF.

This clonotype was observed a few times. The V call is TRBV20-1, the J call TRBJ2-5, with 10 bases identical to TRBD2. The CDR3 consists of 15 residues. Trimming at V came to 0 bases and at J to 5 bases, leaving 6 bases not matched to a gene. The germline V gene encodes CDR1 DFQATT and CDR2 SNEGSKA (reference sequence). This CDR3 reads CSARDPAGGRETQYF. CDR3 sequence (DNA): TGCAGTGCTAGAGATCCAGCGGGAGGGCGTGAGACCCAGTACTTC.

The chain combines TRBV11-1 with TRBJ1-5; no definite D call. The CDR3 extends over 13 amino acids. Germline V gene lookup returns CDR1 SGHAT and CDR2 FQDESV (reference sequence). V dropped 2 bases and J dropped 3 bases, with 5 bases sitting between them. Here the CDR3 reads CASSLSYNQPQHF. The CDR3 nucleotides read TGTGCCAGCAGCTTAAGTTACAATCAGCCCCAGCATTTT.

Here the CDR3 reads CAIRSQGNNEQFF. The CDR3 DNA reads as TGTGCCATCAGAAGTCAGGGGAACAATGAGCAGTTCTTC. The chain is built from TRBV10-3 and TRBJ2-1; TRBD1 might be the D (6 bases). Trimming shortened V by 6 bases and J by 5 bases, and 11 bases separated the two germline ends. Germline CDR1 ENHRY, CDR2 SYGVKD. The CDR3 length is 13 residues.

V gene TRBV20-1 combines with J gene TRBJ2-1; 12 nucleotides align to TRBD2. There are 14 residues in the CDR3. The junction had 3 bases not matched to a gene; V was cut back by 3 bases and J by 6 bases. The V gene's germline CDR1 is DFQATT and CDR2 SNEGSKA (reference sequence). The CDR3 loop is CSARPSGRGNEQFF. CDR3 nucleotides: TGCAGTGCTAGGCCTAGCGGGAGGGGCAATGAGCAGTTCTTC.

This chain connects TRBV27 to TRBJ1-6; tentative D call: TRBD1 (6 bases). The CDR3 is made up of 13 amino acids. Germline V gene sequence: CDR1 MNHEY, CDR2 SMNVEV (reference sequence). V dropped 8 bases and J dropped 11 bases, with 16 bases sitting between them. This CDR3 is CASLPGVRPPLHF. Here the CDR3 DNA reads TGTGCCAGCCTTCCAGGGGTCCGTCCACCCCTCCACTTT.

V and J are TRBV9 and TRBJ1-4; 7 bases agree with TRBD1. The V gene's germline CDR1 is SGDLS and CDR2 YYNGEE. This CDR3 has 16 residues. J was trimmed by 7 bases and V by 5 bases; bases with no gene match: 14. The CDR3 DNA follows: TGTGCCAGCAGTCCAGCCTACGACAGGGCGACTGAAAAACTGTTTTTT. It encodes CASSPAYDRATEKLFF.

The DNA of the CDR3 is TGTGCCAGCAGGGAAGGGGGAGCAGGCGACTCTGGAAACACCATATATTTT. This sequence encodes CASREGGAGDSGNTIYF. The gene calls are TRBV28 and TRBJ1-3, with D tentatively TRBD1 (6 bases). This CDR3 is built from 17 residues. The germline V gene has CDR1 MDHEN and CDR2 SYDVKM. V lost 6 bases and J 0 bases, leaving 18 bases between the germline ends.

The rearrangement links TRBV6-5 to TRBJ2-3; D remains unclear. The CDR3 spans 15 residues. Germline V CDR1 and CDR2: MNHEY, SVGAGI. Deletions cut 2 bases from V and 2 bases from J, with 11 bases between. The CDR3 loop is CASSYENSLTDTQYF. CDR3 nucleotide sequence: TGTGCCAGCAGTTACGAGAATTCCCTCACAGATACGCAGTATTTT.

The chain joins TRBV14 to TRBJ2-7, with D uncertain. CDR1 SGHDN and CDR2 FVKESK come from the germline V gene. V dropped 1 base and J dropped 2 bases, with 6 bases sitting between them. This CDR3 spans 13 amino acids. The CDR3 nucleotides read TGTGCCAGCAGCCAAGGCAGAACCTACGAGCAGTACTTC. As protein: CASSQGRTYEQYF.

The chain uses TRBV20-1 and TRBJ2-1; 11 bases align to TRBD2. CDR3 length: 18 residues. The trim removed 6 bases at V and 4 bases at J, leaving 17 bases unmatched. In germline, CDR1 is DFQATT, CDR2 SNEGSKA (reference sequence). In nucleotides, the CDR3 is TGCAGTGCGGCTGGGGTTCCAGGTCTAGCGGGAGGATACAATGAGCAGTTCTTC. Amino acid sequence: CSAAGVPGLAGGYNEQFF.

By share, this clonotype counts as medium-sized (0.01 to 0.1%). The chain links TRBV11-2 to TRBJ1-2, with unresolved D. The germline gives CDR1 SGHAT, CDR2 FQNNGV. The CDR3 runs to 12 residues. With 4 bases removed from V and 6 bases from J, the gap between germline ends came to 9 bases. For the CDR3, the DNA is TGTGCCAGCAGCTGGGATTTCGATGGCTACACCTTC. Its protein product is CASSWDFDGYTF.

The chain recombines TRBV27 with TRBJ2-7; the match to TRBD2 covers 11 bases. J lost 2 bases, V lost 7 bases, and 4 bases had no gene match. This CDR3 contains 14 residues. The germline V gene has CDR1 MNHEY and CDR2 SMNVEV (reference sequence). The CDR3 DNA reads TGTGCCAGCAAAGGACTAGCGGGCCCCTACGAGCAGTACTTC. Translated: CASKGLAGPYEQYF.

This CDR3 is CASSEVGRGRHYEQYF. CDR3 nucleotide sequence: TGTGCCAGCAGTGAAGTAGGAAGGGGGCGGCACTACGAGCAGTACTTC. The chain is built from TRBV6-1 and TRBJ2-7; 7 positions agree with TRBD1. This CDR3 region has 16 residues. Germline V gene sequence: CDR1 MNHNS, CDR2 SASEGT. V lost 1 base, J lost 3 bases, and 9 bases stayed unmatched.

The chain uses TRBV24-1 and TRBJ1-5; maybe TRBD1 (6 bases). CDR3 length: 13 residues. CDR1 and CDR2 (germline): KGHDR, SFDVKD. The V gene lost 9 bases and the J gene lost 3 bases, with 11 bases spanning the gap. CDR3 nucleotide sequence: TGTGCCACCGGCGGGGGCGCCAATCAGCCCCAGCATTTT. Amino acids: CATGGGANQPQHF.

The chain recombines TRBV6-4 with TRBJ2-3; 8 bases are a match to TRBD2. Germline CDR1 is MRHNA and CDR2 is SNTAGT. There are 15 residues in the CDR3. V lost 4 bases to trimming and J lost 0 bases; unmatched junction nucleotides: 3. CDR3 region: CASSASSGSTDTQYF. The CDR3 DNA follows: TGTGCCAGCAGTGCCTCTAGCGGGAGCACAGATACGCAGTATTTT.

This clonotype was counted only a few times. The V gene is TRBV20-1, the J gene TRBJ2-3, with no clear D. Between the trimmed V and J ends, which lost 0 bases and 4 bases, there was a span of 8 bases. Germline V gene sequence: CDR1 DFQATT, CDR2 SNEGSKA (reference sequence). The CDR3 contains 13 residues. This CDR3 reads CSARDPVPDTQYF. CDR3 in DNA: TGCAGTGCTAGAGACCCCGTCCCAGATACGCAGTATTTT.

About this clonotype: One end of the junction varies from germline; a read error may be responsible. The chain employs TRBV7-7 and TRBJ2-7; 10 nucleotides match TRBD1. CDR1 is SSHAT, CDR2 FNYEAQ, per germline (reference sequence). The CDR3 consists of 14 residues. CDR3 sequence: CASSLGTGVDEQYF. The CDR3, as DNA: TGTGCTAGCAGCTTGGGGACAGGGGTGGACGAGCAGTACTTC.

There are a few counts of this clonotype. The chain couples TRBV6-1 to TRBJ1-5, with 7 bases lining up with TRBD1. CDR3 size: 14 residues. CDR1 is MNHNS, CDR2 SASEGT, per germline. The V gene end was trimmed by 5 bases and the J gene end by 7 bases; junction bases not matched to a gene: 8. CDR3 coding DNA: TGTGCCAGCAGTCCTACGACAGGGAACCAGCCCCAGCATTTT. This gives the protein CASSPTTGNQPQHF.

Only a few counts were recorded for this clonotype. This chain links TRBV7-9 with TRBJ1-4, with D tentatively TRBD1 (5 bases). The germline V and J ends were trimmed by 1 base and 8 bases, with 11 bases remaining between them. Germline V CDR1 and CDR2: SEHNR, FQNEAQ (reference sequence). This CDR3 has 14 residues. The CDR3 sequence: CASSLVGTSEKLFF. CDR3 nucleotides: TGTGCCAGCAGCTTAGTTGGGACGTCCGAAAAACTGTTTTTT.

The rearrangement joins TRBV20-1 to TRBJ2-5; 10 bases fit TRBD2. With V trimmed by 0 bases and J by 5 bases, 18 bases remained unmatched. CDR3 length equals 19 residues. Germline V CDR1 and CDR2: DFQATT, SNEGSKA (reference sequence). DNA of the CDR3: TGCAGTGCTAGAGACCTCAACCCAACTCTAGCGGGAGTCTTGGAGACCCAGTACTTC. This sequence encodes CSARDLNPTLAGVLETQYF.

The chain carries TRBV6-1 and TRBJ2-3; D remains unclear. V was clipped by 6 bases and J by 1 base, with 8 bases between them. The length of the CDR3 is 13 residues. The germline CDR1 and CDR2 sequences are MNHNS and SASEGT. The CDR3 is CASRLRGTDTQYF. The CDR3 DNA follows: TGTGCCAGCAGGCTCCGGGGCACAGATACGCAGTATTTT.

This clonotype was seen a single time. The J gene is TRBJ2-5, the V gene TRBV5-5; D may be TRBD2 (6 bases). The CDR3 extends over 16 amino acids. Germline V CDR1 and CDR2: SGHKS, YYEKEE (reference sequence). Deletions cut 4 bases from V and 2 bases from J, with 18 bases between. CDR3 coding DNA: TGTGCCAGCAGCCCTACTCTGACTAGAGGGCAAGAGACCCAGTACTTC. This gives the protein CASSPTLTRGQETQYF.

This clonotype was counted between two and nine times. The chain is built from TRBV12-3 or TRBV12-4 and TRBJ2-1; D remains unclear. The CDR3 has 13 residues. The V gene lost 4 bases and the J gene lost 6 bases, with 10 bases spanning the gap. The CDR3 reads CASSSRLGNEQFF. The CDR3 bases are TGTGCCAGCAGTTCAAGATTGGGCAATGAGCAGTTCTTC.